This record concerns one T cell receptor (beta chain) sequence. What it recognizes is unknown. The authors obtained PBMCs from over 8.5 ml of fresh peripheral blood. The CDR3 is made up of 17 amino acids. V lost 0 bases and J lost 2; bases outside the gene matches: 7. Germline values: CDR1 LGHNA, CDR2 YSLEER. TCR beta CDR3 sequences were amplified from RNA transcripts. First-round RT-PCR with HTBI primers amplified the TCR CDR3 region. TCRdb redid the calling of the multiplex PCR reads with MiXCR, one entry per CDR3 protein. The sample has nearly 600,000 distinct CDR3 sequences, about 14% seen once. This entry belongs to a study of T cells in Graves' hyperthyroidism and ophthalmopathy. Points from the study as a whole: Peripheral blood also featured most of the thyroid clonotypes expanded above 0.001.

Sample: blood. The gene calls are TRBV4-3 and TRBJ2-3; TRBD1 aligns across 8 bases. This TCR derives from a woman between 18 and 30 years old with Graves' ophthalmopathy. CDR3 loop: CASSQDRGQGPTDTQYF. CDR3 in DNA: TGCGCCAGCAGCCAAGATCGTGGACAGGGCCCCACAGATACGCAGTATTTT.